One sample yielded the 28 T cell receptor beta chains listed below, sequenced in a study of blood T cells in healthy people across ages (dated by TCRdb to between 2014 and 2017). The library was prepared using 5' RACE. TCRdb names Illumina HiSeq 2500 as the instrument used. The second PCR ran for roughly 7 to 11 cycles and used a J-beta primer mix along with a sample-barcoded 5' primer. TCRdb cleaned the public reads at Q25 with fastp, built clones with MiXCR and kept in-frame beta chains. For every CDR3 protein sequence, its rows merge into one entry that carries the most common genes and DNA. The sample table lists around 970,000 distinct CDR3 sequences, roughly 51% of them with a count of one. The top ten clonotypes cover about a fifth of the sample. The source material was blood. All receptors come from a woman in her fifties or sixties in good health.

This chain connects TRBV5-6 to TRBJ2-1, with a tentative D call TRBD2 (5 bases). V was pared by 3 bases and J by 0 bases, with 16 bases between. Looked up from germline, CDR1 is SGHDT and CDR2 is YYEEEE. The CDR3 totals 17 residues. The CDR3: CASSSVGGRSSYNEQFF. The DNA for the CDR3 is TGTGCCAGCAGCTCAGTGGGCGGGCGGAGCTCCTACAATGAGCAGTTCTTC.

V is TRBV11-2 and J is TRBJ2-5; 9 nucleotides match TRBD2. V was pared by 7 bases and J by 13 bases, with 19 bases of the junction left unmatched. The V gene's germline CDR1 is SGHAT and CDR2 FQNNGV. The CDR3 totals 15 residues. In DNA, the CDR3 is TGTGCCAGCAACAACCAGGGACTAGCCGGCAATGAGCGGTACTTC. Its protein is CASNNQGLAGNERYF.

In its sample, this clonotype was seen a few times. The chain links TRBV14 to TRBJ2-3; D unresolved. This CDR3 comprises 17 residues. CDR1 and CDR2 (germline): SGHDN, FVKESK. Trimming left V 1 base short and J 4 bases short, with 18 bases between. The DNA of the CDR3 is TGTGCCAGCAGCCAAGTTCTTCGAGTAGTTGGACCAGATACGCAGTATTTT. Encoded protein: CASSQVLRVVGPDTQYF.

In its sample, this clonotype was seen a few times. CDR3 sequence reads: CASSLMAGQETQYF. For the CDR3, the DNA is TGTGCCAGCAGTTTAATGGCAGGGCAAGAGACCCAGTACTTC. The rearrangement links TRBV12-3 or TRBV12-4 to TRBJ2-5, with a tentative D call TRBD1 (5 bases). V lost 2 bases and J 2 bases, leaving 9 bases between the germline ends. The CDR3 runs 14 residues.

The chain combines TRBV4-3 with TRBJ2-1; tentatively, D is TRBD1 (6 bases). The germline CDR1 and CDR2 sequences are LGHNA and YSLEER. The germline V and J ends were trimmed by 1 base and 2 bases, with 9 bases remaining between them. The CDR3 length is 15 residues. CDR3 residues: CASSQAGATYNEQFF. CDR3 DNA sequence: TGCGCCAGCAGCCAAGCAGGGGCCACCTACAATGAGCAGTTCTTC.

About this clonotype: A much larger clone differs from this one at a single base, so this may be a read error. This chain links TRBV28 with TRBJ1-2, with D uncertain. There are 15 residues in the CDR3. In germline, CDR1 is MDHEN, CDR2 SYDVKM. The CDR3 reads CASSLGSIGKGGCTF. The CDR3 coding sequence is TGTGCCAGCAGCCTTGGAAGTATCGGGAAAGGCGGCTGCACCTTC.

This chain connects TRBV7-9 to TRBJ2-7, with TRBD2 matching over 7 bases. Matching the DNA end better, TRBJ2-5 makes the J call doubtful. CDR3 length equals 15 residues. Per the germline V gene, CDR1 is SEHNR and CDR2 is FQNEAQ (reference sequence). The CDR3 protein is CASSSGAGKEETQYF. The CDR3, as DNA: TGTGCCAGCAGCTCAGGAGCGGGAAAGGAGGAGACCCAGTACTTC.

This chain uses TRBV4-1 with TRBJ2-7; possible D gene TRBD1, 6 bases. Germline CDR1 reads MGHRA; CDR2 reads YSYEKL. V lost 0 bases, J lost 0 bases, and 21 bases lay in between. This CDR3 has 19 residues. This CDR3 is CASSQDHGGAWGFSYEQYF. CDR3 DNA: TGCGCCAGCAGCCAAGATCATGGGGGCGCGTGGGGATTCTCCTACGAGCAGTACTTC.

This clonotype was seen more than once but under ten times. This rearrangement joins TRBV28 to TRBJ2-3; no clear D gene. From germline, CDR1 is MDHEN and CDR2 SYDVKM. V lost 6 bases and J 10 bases, leaving 11 bases between the germline ends. The CDR3 has 11 residues. CDR3 DNA: TGTGCCAGCAGCCCTAGAAGTGCGCAGTATTTT. It yields the protein CASSPRSAQYF.

Note on this clonotype: The junction departs from the called germline gene at one end, perhaps through a read error. J is TRBJ2-1 and V is TRBV6-2 or TRBV6-3, with TRBD2 matching over 10 bases. Germline assignment: CDR1 MNHEY and CDR2 SVGEGT. The CDR3 sequence is 15 residues long. CDR3 nucleotides: TGTGCCTGCAGCCGGACTAGCGGCTCCTACAATGAGCAGTTCTTC. Its translation is CACSRTSGSYNEQFF.

This clonotype has only a few counts. J is TRBJ2-3 and V is TRBV5-1; D may correspond to TRBD1 or TRBD2 (5 bases each). The CDR3 is 16 amino acids. With 4 bases removed from V and 4 bases from J, the gap between germline ends came to 19 bases. The germline V gene encodes CDR1 SGHRS and CDR2 YFSETQ. The CDR3: CASSPGWGLAADTQYF. The CDR3 bases are TGCGCCAGCAGCCCGGGATGGGGGTTAGCTGCAGATACGCAGTATTTT.

The chain carries TRBV4-1 and TRBJ2-5; TRBD2 is a possible D gene (6 bases). The V end was cut by 4 bases, the J end by 9 bases, with 21 bases between. From germline, CDR1 is MGHRA and CDR2 YSYEKL. The CDR3 has 15 residues. CDR3 coding DNA: TGCGCCAGCAGCCCCCCAGATCGGGAGAGGAAGGCCCAGTACTTC. Its protein is CASSPPDRERKAQYF.

J is TRBJ2-5 and V is TRBV7-8; 10 bases are a match to TRBD2. Unmatched junction bases numbered 8, after V lost 5 bases and J lost 2 bases. The CDR3 runs 16 residues. CDR1 and CDR2 (germline): SGHVS, FQNEAQ. CDR3 nucleotides: TGTGCCAGCAGCGAACTAGCGGGGACCGCACAAGAGACCCAGTACTTC. It yields the protein CASSELAGTAQETQYF.

The chain couples TRBV29-1 to TRBJ1-1; 9 bases match TRBD1. CDR3 size: 13 residues. Per the germline V gene, CDR1 is SQVTM and CDR2 is ANQGSEA. The junction had 6 bases not matched to a gene; V was cut back by 3 bases and J by 7 bases. The CDR3 DNA sequence: TGCAGCGTTGAGGGGACAGGGCAGCTTGAAGCTTTCTTT. It codes for CSVEGTGQLEAFF.

V usage is TRBV29-1 and J usage is TRBJ2-1; 11 bases align to TRBD2. The CDR3 runs 13 residues. CDR1 is SQVTM, CDR2 ANQGSEA, per germline. Losses at the gene ends were 7 bases for V and 7 bases for J; bases not matched to a gene: 6. The CDR3 DNA reads TGCAGCGGCACCACTAGCGGGAGTAATGAGCAGTTCTTC. Its translation: CSGTTSGSNEQFF.

Many counts were recorded for this clonotype. This CDR3 is CASSPPGARTDTQYF. The CDR3 DNA reads TGTGCCAGCAGCCCCCCGGGAGCCAGGACCGATACGCAGTATTTT. The V and J genes are TRBV7-2 and TRBJ2-3; tentative D call: TRBD2 (6 bases). CDR3 length equals 15 residues. The germline V and J ends were trimmed by 5 bases and 6 bases, with 18 bases remaining between them. Germline V gives CDR1 SGHTA, CDR2 FQGNSA. The variable domain in full, completed from reference TRBV7-2 and TRBJ2-3, reads GAGVSQSPSNKVTEKGKDVELRCDPISGHTALYWYRQSLGQGLEFLIYFQGNSAPDKSGLPSDRFSAERTGGSVSTLTIQRTQQEDSAVYLCASSPPGARTDTQYFGPGTRLTVL.

The chain has TRBV6-4 and TRBJ1-6; D is possibly TRBD1 (6 bases). V dropped 3 bases and J dropped 7 bases, with 13 bases sitting between them. Germline V lookup: CDR1 MRHNA, CDR2 SNTAGT. The CDR3 covers 15 residues. The CDR3 DNA reads TGTGCCAGCAGTGAAGACAGGCTGACGAATTCACCCCTCCACTTT. Translated: CASSEDRLTNSPLHF.

This clonotype came up a few times. The chain is built from TRBV5-1 and TRBJ2-3; TRBD2 is a possible D gene (5 bases). This CDR3 has 16 residues. The germline gives CDR1 SGHRS, CDR2 YFSETQ. Trimming removed 0 bases from V and 4 bases from J, with 15 bases in between. CDR3 residues: CASSLGLGEAADTQYF. The CDR3 DNA follows: TGCGCCAGCAGCTTGGGTTTAGGAGAAGCGGCAGATACGCAGTATTTT.

In this sample, this clonotype turned up a few times. The chain joins TRBV4-1 to TRBJ2-4, with 14 bases aligning to TRBD2. The DNA end is more similar to TRBJ2-7, so the J call may be wrong. Per the germline V gene, CDR1 is MGHRA and CDR2 is YSYEKL. This CDR3 is built from 17 residues. CDR3 in amino acids: CASSHRTSGRLRYEQYF. The CDR3 DNA reads as TGCGCCAGCAGCCACCGGACTAGCGGGAGGCTTCGTTACGAGCAGTACTTC.

V and J are TRBV6-5 and TRBJ2-3; unclear D gene. The CDR3 has 14 residues. V was cut by 2 bases and J by 0 bases, with 6 bases left in between. The germline V gene encodes CDR1 MNHEY and CDR2 SVGAGI. CDR3 region: CASSYRLSTDTQYF. The CDR3, as DNA: TGTGCCAGCAGTTACCGTCTCAGCACAGATACGCAGTATTTT.

V gene TRBV20-1 combines with J gene TRBJ2-3, with D perhaps TRBD1 (7 bases). Germline V gene lookup returns CDR1 DFQATT and CDR2 SNEGSKA (reference sequence). V dropped 5 bases and J dropped 1 base, with 13 bases sitting between them. This CDR3 is built from 14 residues. CDR3 nucleotide sequence: TGCAGTGCTCTAATCAGGGGGGGCACAGATACGCAGTATTTT. It specifies CSALIRGGTDTQYF.

V gene TRBV21-1 combines with J gene TRBJ2-1; the table names TRBD1, a call not compared with the DNA. TRBV21-1 is shown as a pseudogene. CDR3 length: 14 residues. The CDR3 DNA sequence: TGTGCCAGCAGCAGGCATTGGGGGGCCGATGAGCAGTTCTTC. Residues: CASSRHWGADEQFF.

The rearrangement uses TRBV28 and TRBJ2-5, with D perhaps given as TRBD1 or TRBD2 (5 bases each). The CDR3 has 15 residues. V lost 5 bases, J lost 4 bases, and 17 bases lay in between. Germline V lookup: CDR1 MDHEN, CDR2 SYDVKM. CDR3 sequence: CASSPWDGGGETQYF. The CDR3 bases are TGTGCCAGCAGTCCCTGGGACGGTGGGGGAGAGACCCAGTACTTC.

A few counts support this clonotype. The chain joins TRBV11-3 to TRBJ2-1, with 8 bases aligning to TRBD1. V lost 1 base, J lost 3 bases, and 8 bases stayed unmatched. This CDR3 comprises 17 residues. From germline, CDR1 is SGHNT and CDR2 YENEEA. The CDR3 DNA follows: TGTGCCAGCAGCTTAGGATCCGGACAGGGCGGCTACAATGAGCAGTTCTTC. This encodes CASSLGSGQGGYNEQFF.

The V and J genes are TRBV2 and TRBJ1-1; 9 bases align to TRBD1. The CDR3 length is 15 residues. The germline CDR1 and CDR2 sequences are SNHLY and FYNNEI. V shed 6 bases and J 0 bases; nucleotides not matched to a gene: 5. The CDR3 bases are TGTGCCAGCAGGCGACAGGGGGTGGTGAACACTGAAGCTTTCTTT. This translates into CASRRQGVVNTEAFF.

The CDR3 spells CASSSGAIYEQYF. The CDR3 nucleotides read TGTGCCAGCAGTTCAGGGGCCATCTACGAGCAGTACTTC. The chain uses TRBV28 and TRBJ2-7, with TRBD1 as a possible D gene (6 bases). From germline, CDR1 is MDHEN and CDR2 SYDVKM. Trimming took 4 bases from V and 3 from J, leaving 10 bases between them. CDR3 length: 13 residues.

This clonotype turned up a few times. The rearrangement uses TRBV9 and TRBJ1-2; D ambiguous. Germline values: CDR1 SGDLS, CDR2 YYNGEE. The CDR3 has 16 amino acids. The V end was cut by 4 bases, the J end by 0 bases, with 16 bases between. The CDR3 region is CASSPRWGKANYGYTF. The CDR3 bases are TGTGCCAGCAGCCCGAGGTGGGGAAAAGCTAACTATGGCTACACCTTC.

The V call is TRBV2, the J call TRBJ2-1, with D perhaps TRBD2 (6 bases). Trimming shortened V by 7 bases and J by 5 bases, and 12 bases separated the two germline ends. The CDR3 is 13 amino acids. Per germline, CDR1 SNHLY and CDR2 FYNNEI. The CDR3 DNA sequence: TGTGCCAGCACCATAAGACTAGACAATGAGCAGTTCTTC. Its protein is CASTIRLDNEQFF.